The 4 T cell receptor beta chains below all came from one sample that was sequenced in a study of post-analysis software for immune sequencing data. Broader study findings: When patients were compared with controls, about 5 TRBV segments were more frequent, TRBV5-6, TRBV5-1 and TRBV20-1 among them.

Which antigens these TCRs recognize remains unknown. Unique molecular identifiers featured in each of the TCR beta cDNA libraries. TCRdb re-called the PCR reads with MiXCR, one entry per CDR3 protein. The repertoire holds approximately 460,000 distinct CDR3 sequences, with under 55% as singletons. The specimen was blood. These receptors all come from a girl aged 10 to 17 with multiple sclerosis.

This clonotype was observed a single time. J is TRBJ1-6 and V is TRBV27; D is unresolved. Germline V lookup: CDR1 MNHEY, CDR2 SMNVEV (reference sequence). The V end was cut by 6 bases, the J end by 4 bases, with 16 bases between. CDR3 length equals 16 residues. The CDR3 sequence: CASRLYRYPYNSPLHF. The CDR3 DNA reads as TGTGCCAGCAGGCTCTACAGATACCCTTATAATTCACCCCTCCACTTT.

V and J are TRBV5-1 and TRBJ2-1; D unclear. Trimming shortened V by 1 base and J by 6 bases, and 14 bases separated the two germline ends. Per the germline V gene, CDR1 is SGHRS and CDR2 is YFSETQ. The CDR3 loop spans 15 amino acids. The CDR3 coding sequence is TGCGCCAGCAGCTTGACGGGTAGCCTCCCCAATGAGCAGTTCTTC. It translates to CASSLTGSLPNEQFF.

The chain combines TRBV7-9 with TRBJ2-7; TRBD1 aligns across 7 bases. CDR1 is SEHNR and CDR2 is FQNEAQ in the germline V gene (reference sequence). This CDR3 has 15 residues. The ends lost 5 bases at V and 0 bases at J; junction bases unmatched: 7. The CDR3 here is CASSLGTVVSYEQYF. CDR3 nucleotides: TGTGCCAGCAGCCTAGGGACAGTAGTCTCCTACGAGCAGTACTTC.

The rearrangement links TRBV5-1 to TRBJ2-5; TRBD2 matches 8 bases. The V gene's germline CDR1 is SGHRS and CDR2 YFSETQ. The length of the CDR3 is 15 residues. After removal of 0 bases from V and 4 bases from J, the junction contained 5 bases not matched to a gene. CDR3 sequence reads: CASSLEPAGAETQYF. The DNA of the CDR3 is TGCGCCAGCAGCTTGGAACCAGCGGGAGCAGAGACCCAGTACTTC. The entire variable domain, with the rest obtained from reference TRBV5-1 and TRBJ2-5, is as follows: KAGVTQTPRYLIKTRGQQVTLSCSPISGHRSVSWYQQTPGQGLQFLFEYFSETQRNKGNFPGRFSGRQFSNSRSEMNVSTLELGDSALYLCASSLEPAGAETQYFGPGTRLLVL.